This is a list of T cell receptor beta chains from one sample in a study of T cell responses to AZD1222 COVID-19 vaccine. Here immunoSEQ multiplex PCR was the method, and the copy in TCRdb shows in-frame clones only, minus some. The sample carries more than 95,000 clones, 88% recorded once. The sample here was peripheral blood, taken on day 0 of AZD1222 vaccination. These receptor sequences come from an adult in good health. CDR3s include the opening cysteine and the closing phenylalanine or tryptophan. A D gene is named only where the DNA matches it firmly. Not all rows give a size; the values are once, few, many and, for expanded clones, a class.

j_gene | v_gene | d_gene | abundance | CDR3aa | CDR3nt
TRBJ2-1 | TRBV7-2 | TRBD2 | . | CASSLRATSGRAEQFF | TGTGCCAGCAGCTTAAGAGCAACTAGCGGGAGGGCAGAGCAGTTCTTC
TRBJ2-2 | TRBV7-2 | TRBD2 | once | CASSLTGTSGSNTGELFF | TGTGCCAGCAGCCTAACCGGGACTAGCGGGTCGAACACCGGGGAGCTGTTTTTT
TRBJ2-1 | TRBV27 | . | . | CASSYVQGDKNEQFF | TGTGCCAGCAGCTACGTGCAGGGAGATAAGAATGAGCAGTTCTTC
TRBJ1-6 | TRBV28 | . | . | CASQAGLSYNSPLHF | TGTGCCAGCCAGGCGGGACTGTCCTATAATTCACCCCTCCACTTT
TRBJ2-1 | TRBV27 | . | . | CASSWDTGGDEQFF | TGTGCCAGCAGTTGGGATACGGGGGGCGATGAGCAGTTCTTC
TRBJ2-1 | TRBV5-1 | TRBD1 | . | CASSFRDSYNEQFF | TGCGCCAGCAGCTTCCGGGACAGCTACAATGAGCAGTTCTTC
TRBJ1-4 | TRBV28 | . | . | CASSLRVGLGKGEKLFF | TGTGCCAGCAGTTTACGAGTCGGGTTGGGGAAGGGTGAAAAACTGTTTTTT
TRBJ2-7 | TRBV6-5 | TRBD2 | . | CASSYRLAGDEQYF | TGTGCCAGCAGTTATCGGCTAGCGGGAGACGAGCAGTACTTC
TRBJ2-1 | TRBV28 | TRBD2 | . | CASRPPGLAGLYEQFF | TGTGCCAGCAGACCGCCGGGACTAGCGGGACTTTATGAGCAGTTCTTC
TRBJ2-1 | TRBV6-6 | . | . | CASSYTLDGYNEQFF | TGTGCCAGCAGTTATACGTTGGACGGCTACAATGAGCAGTTCTTC
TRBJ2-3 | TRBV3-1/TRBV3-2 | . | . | CASSRDLNTDTQYF | TGTGCCAGCAGCCGGGACCTAAACACAGATACGCAGTATTTT
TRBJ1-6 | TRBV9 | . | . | CASIHRRQRGNSPLHF | TGTGCCAGCATACATAGACGGCAAAGGGGTAATTCACCCCTCCACTTT
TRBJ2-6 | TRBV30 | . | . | CAWSVRGANVLTF | TGTGCCTGGAGTGTACGAGGGGCCAACGTCCTGACTTTC
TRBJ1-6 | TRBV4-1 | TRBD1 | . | CASSPGTVLSSPLHF | TGCGCCAGCAGTCCTGGGACAGTGTTAAGCTCACCCCTCCACTTT
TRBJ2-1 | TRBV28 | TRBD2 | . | CASSKQTHDRRSGRSGYNEQFF | TGTGCCAGCAGTAAGCAAACCCACGATCGGAGAAGCGGGAGGAGTGGCTACAATGAGCAGTTCTTC
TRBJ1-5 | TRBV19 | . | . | CASSLRQSNQPQHF | TGTGCCAGTAGTTTACGACAGAGCAATCAGCCCCAGCATTTT
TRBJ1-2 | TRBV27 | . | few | CASTSGGNYGYTF | TGTGCCAGCACCTCCGGGGGCAACTATGGCTACACCTTC
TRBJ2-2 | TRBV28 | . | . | CASSLAGTGELFF | TGTGCCAGCAGTTTGGCGGGCACCGGGGAGCTGTTTTTT
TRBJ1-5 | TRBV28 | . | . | CASNPEGGPHQPQHF | TGTGCCAGCAACCCCGAGGGGGGACCCCATCAGCCCCAGCATTTT
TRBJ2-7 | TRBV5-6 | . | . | CASSRQSYEQYF | TGTGCCAGCAGCCGACAGTCCTACGAGCAGTACTTC
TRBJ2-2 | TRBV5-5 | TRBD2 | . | CASSLVAGTGELFF | TGTGCCAGCAGCTTGGTAGCGGGCACCGGGGAGCTGTTTTTT
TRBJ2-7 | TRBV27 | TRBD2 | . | CASSWREGRYEQYF | TGTGCCAGCAGTTGGCGGGAGGGCCGATACGAGCAGTACTTC
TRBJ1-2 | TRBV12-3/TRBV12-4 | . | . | CASSSGTNYGYTF | TGTGCCAGCAGTTCCGGGACAAACTATGGCTACACCTTC
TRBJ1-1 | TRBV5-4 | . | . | CASSFRGGRNTEAFF | TGTGCCAGCAGCTTCCGGGGGGGACGGAACACTGAAGCTTTCTTT
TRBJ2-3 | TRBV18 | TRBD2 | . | CASSRTSASTDTQYF | TGTGCCAGCTCTCGGACTAGCGCGAGCACAGATACGCAGTATTTT
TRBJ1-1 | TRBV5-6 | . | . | CASSLGPYEAFF | TGTGCCAGCAGCTTGGGCCCTTATGAAGCTTTCTTT
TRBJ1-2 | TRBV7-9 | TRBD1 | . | CASSGQDRGHGYGYTF | TGTGCCAGCAGCGGGCAGGACAGGGGGCATGGCTATGGCTACACCTTC